A single sample is the source of the 32 T cell receptor beta chains below, sequenced in a study of blood T cell repertoires in COVID-19. Profiled with immunoSEQ multiplex PCR; TCRdb holds only in-frame clones, not every one. The sample has 30,000 or so clones, about four fifths seen once. The specimen was peripheral blood. The receptors derive from a man aged 50-59 years with acute or convalescent COVID-19.

The chain couples TRBV7-9 to TRBJ2-2, with D perhaps TRBD2 (6 bases). Germline CDR1 and CDR2: SEHNR and FQNEAQ (reference sequence). V shed 6 bases and J shed 8 bases, with 13 bases lying between them. The CDR3 has 13 residues. The DNA of the CDR3 is TGTGCCAGCAGAAAGGCGGGGTTAGGGGAGCTGTTTTTT. Protein: CASRKAGLGELFF. Supplemented by reference TRBV7-9 and TRBJ2-2, the full variable domain reads DTGVSQNPRHKITKRGQNVTFRCDPISEHNRLYWYRQTLGQGPEFLTYFQNEAQLEKSRLLSDRFSAERPKGSFSTLEIQRTEQGDSAMYLCASRKAGLGELFFGEGSRLTVL.

The J gene is TRBJ2-7, the V gene TRBV7-9; tentative D call: TRBD1 (5 bases). CDR3 length equals 14 residues. Trimming took off 2 bases at V and 6 bases at J, with 14 bases between the two ends. Germline-derived CDR1 and CDR2 are SEHNR and FQNEAQ (reference sequence). The CDR3 nucleotides are TGTGCCAGCAGCTTATTTGGTGGGGCCTCCGAGCAGTACTTC. Translating gives CASSLFGGASEQYF.

The rearrangement links TRBV7-9 to TRBJ2-6; the match to TRBD1 covers 8 bases. This CDR3 has 17 amino acids. With 0 bases clipped from V and 1 base from J, the junction kept 2 bases outside the gene matches. Germline V gene sequence: CDR1 SEHNR, CDR2 FQNEAQ (reference sequence). As DNA, the CDR3 is TGTGCCAGCAGCTTAGCAAGGACAGGGTCTGGGGCCAACGTCCTGACTTTC. As protein: CASSLARTGSGANVLTF.

The gene calls are TRBV7-8 and TRBJ2-2, with 12 bases matching TRBD2. The CDR3 extends over 16 amino acids. Germline CDR1 is SGHVS and CDR2 is FQNEAQ. The J segment lost 1 base and the V segment lost 5 bases, leaving 2 bases of the junction unmatched. The CDR3 sequence: CASSGGLAGNTGELFF. The DNA for the CDR3 is TGTGCCAGCAGCGGGGGACTAGCGGGGAACACCGGGGAGCTGTTTTTT.

This clone was observed once. The chain has TRBV4-1 and TRBJ2-7, with 10 bases that match TRBD2. This CDR3 is built from 14 residues. Germline V CDR1 and CDR2: MGHRA, YSYEKL. J lost 6 bases, V lost 0 bases, and 2 bases had no gene match. Written as DNA, the CDR3 is TGCGCCAGCAGCCAAGAGGTAGCGGGAGGCGAGCAGTACTTC. It translates to CASSQEVAGGEQYF.

The rearrangement uses TRBV28 and TRBJ2-7, with TRBD1 matching over 9 bases. V was clipped by 8 bases and J by 0 bases; unmatched bases: 11. The CDR3 runs 16 residues. From germline, CDR1 is MDHEN and CDR2 SYDVKM. The CDR3 coding sequence is TGTGCCAGCGGATCCCCCGGGGACAGGGACTCCTACGAGCAGTACTTC. Amino acids: CASGSPGDRDSYEQYF.

This chain joins TRBV5-1 and TRBJ2-3, with TRBD1 matching 9 bases. V dropped 0 bases and J dropped 3; count of bases not matched to a gene: 2. The CDR3 runs 15 residues. CDR1 and CDR2 (germline): SGHRS, YFSETQ. The CDR3 here is CASSLGDRATDTQYF. CDR3 in DNA: TGCGCCAGCAGCTTGGGGGACAGGGCTACAGATACGCAGTATTTT.

As regards this clone: The junction shows a germline mismatch at one end, possibly a read error. The chain recombines TRBV3-1 (or the pseudogene TRBV3-2) with TRBJ2-7; 9 bases align to TRBD1. CDR3 length: 13 residues. Germline V gene data show CDR1 as LGHDT and CDR2 as YNNKEL (reference sequence). The DNA for the CDR3 is TGTGCCAGCAGCCAAGGGTTCGGGACAGGGTTAGACTTC. Its translation is CASSQGFGTGLDF.

This chain uses TRBV20-1 with TRBJ1-5, with D possibly TRBD1 on 5 matching bases. CDR3 length: 12 amino acids. Per germline, CDR1 DFQATT and CDR2 SNEGSKA (reference sequence). The V gene lost 3 bases and the J gene lost 5 bases, with 8 bases spanning the gap. The CDR3 loop is CSASAGDQPQHF. The CDR3 DNA reads as TGCAGTGCTAGTGCGGGGGATCAGCCCCAGCATTTT.

The sample holds one count of this clone. The chain joins TRBV14 to TRBJ1-2, with a weak D call TRBD1 (6 bases). The CDR3 has 14 residues. CDR1 and CDR2 from the germline V gene are SGHDN and FVKESK. With 1 base removed from V and 4 bases from J, the gap between germline ends came to 10 bases. The CDR3 reads CASSQGGQPYGYTF. Written as DNA, the CDR3 is TGTGCCAGCAGCCAAGGCGGACAGCCCTATGGCTACACCTTC.

The rearrangement links TRBV5-4 to TRBJ1-2; the D gene is possibly TRBD1 (5 bases). The V gene lost 2 bases and the J gene lost 5 bases, with 13 bases spanning the gap. CDR1 is SGHNT, CDR2 YYREEE, per germline (reference sequence). This CDR3 comprises 14 residues. CDR3 sequence (DNA): TGTGCCAGCAGCTTTCGGGGGTCTACATATGGCTACACCTTC. Residues: CASSFRGSTYGYTF. Full variable domain (outside the CDR3, taken from reference TRBV5-4 and TRBJ1-2): ETGVTQSPTHLIKTRGQQVTLRCSSQSGHNTVSWYQQALGQGPQFIFQYYREEENGRGNFPPRFSGLQFPNYSSELNVNALELDDSALYLCASSFRGSTYGYTFGSGTRLTVV.

The genes are TRBV4-2 and TRBJ1-1, with D possibly matching TRBD1 (5 bases). The CDR3 spans 16 residues. Germline CDR1 LGHNA, CDR2 YNFKEQ. V lost 0 bases to trimming and J lost 2 bases, with 13 bases between them. Here the CDR3 DNA reads TGTGCCAGCAGCCAAGATTTCCGGGGGGGAAACACTGAAGCTTTCTTT. Amino acid sequence: CASSQDFRGGNTEAFF.

This clone was found a few times. This chain links TRBV19 with TRBJ1-2, with 9 bases that match TRBD1. The CDR3 is 14 amino acids. Trimming removed 6 bases from V and 4 bases from J; junction bases left unmatched: 6. The germline V gene has CDR1 LNHDA and CDR2 SQIVND (reference sequence). CDR3 in DNA: TGTGCCAGTAGCGCCGGGACAGGGTTCTATGGCTACACCTTC. It yields the protein CASSAGTGFYGYTF.

V is TRBV10-3 and J is TRBJ1-1, with D possibly being TRBD1 (6 bases). Trimming took off 5 bases at V and 3 bases at J, with 13 bases between the two ends. From germline, CDR1 is ENHRY and CDR2 SYGVKD. The CDR3 sequence is 14 residues long. The CDR3 region is CAISLTGLDTEAFF. The CDR3 region has the DNA TGTGCCATCAGTCTGACAGGTCTGGACACTGAAGCTTTCTTT.

The CDR3 DNA is TGTGCCACCAGTGATTTAGGGGGGGGACTAGCGGGATTCGACGAGCAGTACTTC. Its translation: CATSDLGGGLAGFDEQYF. J is TRBJ2-7 and V is TRBV24-1; 13 bases align to TRBD2. This CDR3 region has 18 residues. With 1 base clipped from V and 5 bases from J, the junction kept 10 bases outside the gene matches. Germline CDR1 is KGHDR and CDR2 is SFDVKD.

The chain links TRBV15 to TRBJ2-2; tentative D call: TRBD1 (6 bases). CDR1 and CDR2 from the germline V gene are LNHNV and YYDKDF (reference sequence). V lost 4 bases and J lost 5, with 11 bases in between. The CDR3 totals 14 residues. This chain's CDR3 is CATSKQGPTGELFF. The CDR3 DNA follows: TGTGCCACCAGCAAACAGGGACCAACCGGGGAGCTGTTTTTT.

This chain links TRBV7-9 with TRBJ1-2, with D tentatively TRBD1 (6 bases). Germline CDR1 SEHNR, CDR2 FQNEAQ (reference sequence). V was pared by 7 bases and J by 1 base, with 13 bases between. The CDR3 loop spans 14 amino acids. The CDR3: CASNPGHLNYGYTF. CDR3 DNA: TGTGCCAGCAACCCGGGACACCTTAACTATGGCTACACCTTC.

The rearrangement links TRBV5-4 to TRBJ2-1; unclear D gene. The CDR3 spans 13 residues. V was clipped by 0 bases and J by 5 bases, with 6 bases between them. The V gene's germline CDR1 is SGHNT and CDR2 YYREEE (reference sequence). CDR3 residues: CASSLDQNNEQFF. The DNA of the CDR3 is TGTGCCAGCAGCTTGGACCAGAACAATGAGCAGTTCTTC.

The count of this clone is one. The chain couples TRBV5-8 to TRBJ2-5; 7 nucleotides line up with TRBD1. The CDR3 contains 15 residues. V lost 3 bases and J lost 4; bases outside the gene matches: 9. Germline values: CDR1 SGHTS, CDR2 YDEGEE. The CDR3: CASSSTKYRGETQYF. CDR3 DNA: TGTGCCAGCAGCTCAACCAAATACAGGGGAGAGACCCAGTACTTC.

The V and J genes are TRBV13 and TRBJ2-7; D is perhaps TRBD2 (7 bases). Trimming took 5 bases from V and 1 from J, leaving 18 bases between them. The V gene's germline CDR1 is PRHDT and CDR2 FYEKMQ (reference sequence). CDR3 length: 16 amino acids. As DNA, the CDR3 is TGTGCCAGCAGCAACACGGGGAGGGGGACGTCCTACGAGCAGTACTTC. It encodes CASSNTGRGTSYEQYF.

This chain connects TRBV27 to TRBJ1-4; 9 bases agree with TRBD1. The V gene's germline CDR1 is MNHEY and CDR2 SMNVEV (reference sequence). Losses at the gene ends were 5 bases for V and 4 bases for J; bases not matched to a gene: 5. The CDR3 has 15 residues. In DNA, the CDR3 is TGTGCCAGCAGTCGGCCGGGACAGGGTAATGAAAAACTGTTTTTT. It yields the protein CASSRPGQGNEKLFF.

CDR3 bases: TGTGCCAGCAGTCCCGCACCCGGGAACGAAGCTTTCTTT. Its translation is CASSPAPGNEAFF. The gene calls are TRBV12-3 or TRBV12-4 and TRBJ1-1; D is ambiguous. The CDR3 sequence is 13 residues long. V lost 5 bases, J lost 8 bases, and 15 bases lay in between.

This rearrangement joins TRBV29-1 to TRBJ2-7, with TRBD1 identical over 7 bases. The V and J ends lost 4 bases and 2 bases, in that order; junction bases with no gene match: 11. The germline gives CDR1 SQVTM, CDR2 ANQGSEA. The CDR3 consists of 15 residues. DNA of the CDR3: TGCAGCGTTGCCGTCGACAGGGCAAATACCTACGAGCAGTACTTC. Protein sequence: CSVAVDRANTYEQYF.

The chain couples TRBV4-2 to TRBJ2-2; 11 nucleotides line up with TRBD2. V lost 6 bases, J lost 2 bases, and 2 bases stayed unmatched. The CDR3 contains 15 residues. The V gene's germline CDR1 is LGHNA and CDR2 YNFKEQ. CDR3 sequence: CASRGLAENTGELFF. The CDR3 bases are TGTGCCAGCAGGGGACTAGCGGAAAACACCGGGGAGCTGTTTTTT.

The CDR3 nucleotides read TGTGCCAGCTCACCACCTCAGCGGGGGGATTACGAGCAGTACTTC. This encodes CASSPPQRGDYEQYF. This sequence joins TRBV18 and TRBJ2-7, with 9 bases that match TRBD2. Trimming took 0 bases from V and 4 from J; bases not matched to a gene: 4. This CDR3 has 15 residues. CDR1 is KGHSH and CDR2 is LQKENI in the germline V gene.

The rearrangement joins TRBV2 to TRBJ1-5, with a possible D match to TRBD1 (5 bases). Germline loops: CDR1 SNHLY, CDR2 FYNNEI. The CDR3 has 12 amino acids. With 1 base removed from V and 9 bases from J, the gap between germline ends came to 7 bases. CDR3 DNA sequence: TGTGCCAGCAGTGAAGGGGGGGGGCCCCAGCATTTT. Protein sequence: CASSEGGGPQHF.

The gene calls are TRBV3-1 (or the pseudogene TRBV3-2) and TRBJ2-3; 9 nucleotides match TRBD2. Germline V CDR1 and CDR2: LGHDT, YNNKEL (reference sequence). The CDR3 has 13 amino acids. V lost 2 bases and J lost 7; bases outside the gene matches: 1. CDR3 nucleotide sequence: TGTGCCAGCAGCCAACTAGCGGGAAATACGCAGTATTTT. Its translation: CASSQLAGNTQYF.

The chain employs TRBV6-6 and TRBJ2-3; 8 bases fit TRBD2. This CDR3 comprises 15 residues. Germline trimming cut 0 bases from V and 5 bases from J; bases unmatched to any gene: 4. Germline V gives CDR1 MNHNY, CDR2 SVGAGI (reference sequence). The CDR3 DNA follows: TGTGCCAGCAGTTACTCTCGGGAGGGGGTAGATACGCAGTATTTT. Its protein product is CASSYSREGVDTQYF.

V usage is TRBV27 and J usage is TRBJ1-5, with TRBD1 matching 10 bases. This CDR3 region has 15 residues. Trimming took 5 bases from V and 4 from J; bases not matched to a gene: 5. CDR1 is MNHEY and CDR2 is SMNVEV in the germline V gene (reference sequence). The DNA of the CDR3 is TGTGCCAGCAGTCCGGGACAGGGGTGGAATCAGCCCCAGCATTTT. It specifies CASSPGQGWNQPQHF.

CDR3 amino acids: CASSQGLAEETQYF. CDR3 nucleotide sequence: TGCGCCAGCAGCCAAGGACTAGCGGAAGAGACCCAGTACTTC. V and J are TRBV4-1 and TRBJ2-5; 9 bases align to TRBD2. CDR1 is MGHRA, CDR2 YSYEKL, per germline. This CDR3 comprises 14 residues. The J segment lost 3 bases and the V segment lost 1 base, leaving 0 bases of the junction unmatched.

In this sample, this clone turned up once. At the DNA level, this CDR3 is encoded by other sequences in the same sample as well. V is TRBV5-1 and J is TRBJ2-5, with no clear D. Germline CDR1 reads SGHRS; CDR2 reads YFSETQ. This CDR3 has 11 amino acids. V dropped 4 bases and J dropped 2 bases, with 3 bases sitting between them. CDR3 nucleotide sequence: TGCGCCAGCAGCCTTCAAGAGACCCAGTACTTC. Amino acids: CASSLQETQYF.

The chain links TRBV18 to TRBJ2-1; D might be TRBD1 (7 bases). This CDR3 has 17 amino acids. Germline lookup yields CDR1 KGHSH and CDR2 LQKENI. V lost 2 bases, J lost 4 bases, and 18 bases lay in between. The CDR3 loop is CASSPEAGGLFYNEQFF. Here the CDR3 DNA reads TGTGCCAGCTCACCAGAGGCAGGGGGACTCTTTTACAATGAGCAGTTCTTC.